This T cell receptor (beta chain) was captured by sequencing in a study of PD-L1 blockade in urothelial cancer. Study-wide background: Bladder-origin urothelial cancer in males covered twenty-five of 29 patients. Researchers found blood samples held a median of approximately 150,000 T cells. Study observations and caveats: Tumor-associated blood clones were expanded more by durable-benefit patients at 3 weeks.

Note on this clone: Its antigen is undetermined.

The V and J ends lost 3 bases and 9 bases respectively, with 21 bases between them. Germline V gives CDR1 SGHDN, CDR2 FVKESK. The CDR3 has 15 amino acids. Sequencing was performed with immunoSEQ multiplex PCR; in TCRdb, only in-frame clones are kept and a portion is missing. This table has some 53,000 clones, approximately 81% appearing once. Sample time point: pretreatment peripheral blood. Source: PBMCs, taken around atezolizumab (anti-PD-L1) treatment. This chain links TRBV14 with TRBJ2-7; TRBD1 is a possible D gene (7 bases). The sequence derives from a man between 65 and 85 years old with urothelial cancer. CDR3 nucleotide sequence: TGTGCCAGCAGCCAGCAGGGGGGTGTCTCCATCAGGCAGTACTTC. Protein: CASSQQGGVSIRQYF.